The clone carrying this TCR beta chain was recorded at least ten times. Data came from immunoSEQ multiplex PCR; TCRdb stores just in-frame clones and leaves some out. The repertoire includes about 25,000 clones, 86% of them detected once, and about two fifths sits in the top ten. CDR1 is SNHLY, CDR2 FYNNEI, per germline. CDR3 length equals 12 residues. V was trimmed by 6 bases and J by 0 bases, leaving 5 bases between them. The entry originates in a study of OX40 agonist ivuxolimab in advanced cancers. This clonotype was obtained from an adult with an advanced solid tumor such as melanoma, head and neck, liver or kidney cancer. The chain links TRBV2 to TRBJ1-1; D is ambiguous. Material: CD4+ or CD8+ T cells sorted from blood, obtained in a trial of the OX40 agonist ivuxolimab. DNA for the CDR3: TGTGCCAGCAGGGGTATGAACACTGAAGCTTTCTTT. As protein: CASRGMNTEAFF.